Each of the 9 T cell receptor beta chains below was sequenced from the same sample in a study of blood T cell repertoires in COVID-19 (dated by TCRdb to between 2020 and 2021). Library method: the immunoSEQ multiplex PCR assay. TCRdb's version of the immuneACCESS table is confined to in-frame rearrangements and falls short of the full clone set. An unresolved V gene accounts for under half of the shortfall where checked; the remainder is of unknown origin. Present in this sample are approximately 470,000 clones, about 90% of which were seen just once. 0.7% of the sample is taken by the ten largest. Sequenced input: PBMCs or T cells enriched from blood (not recorded which). These receptors all come from a woman under 30 who had recovered from COVID-19.

The rearrangement links TRBV28 to TRBJ2-4; possible D gene TRBD2, 5 bases. CDR3 size: 16 residues. The germline V gene encodes CDR1 MDHEN and CDR2 SYDVKM. The V and J ends lost 5 bases and 0 bases respectively, with 14 bases between them. The CDR3 protein is CASSRGDFLAKNIQYF. As DNA, the CDR3 is TGTGCCAGCAGTCGGGGAGACTTCTTAGCCAAAAACATTCAGTACTTC.

V is TRBV7-9 and J is TRBJ2-2; TRBD1 matches at 8 bases. The CDR3 has 17 amino acids. Germline CDR1 and CDR2: SEHNR and FQNEAQ (reference sequence). J was trimmed by 4 bases and V by 5 bases; bases with no gene match: 12. Here the CDR3 DNA reads TGTGCCAGCAGCCGGACTACAGGGGGAGGAGGCACCGGGGAGCTGTTTTTT. Residues: CASSRTTGGGGTGELFF.

This chain uses TRBV5-1 with TRBJ2-7; D may be TRBD1 (5 bases). The germline V gene has CDR1 SGHRS and CDR2 YFSETQ. The CDR3 runs 14 residues. V was pared by 2 bases and J by 6 bases, with 15 bases between. The CDR3 nucleotides read TGCGCCAGCAGCTTCCGAGCAGGGTCCGGCGAGCAGTACTTC. As protein: CASSFRAGSGEQYF. Based on the CDR3 plus reference TRBV5-1 and TRBJ2-7, the full variable domain is KAGVTQTPRYLIKTRGQQVTLSCSPISGHRSVSWYQQTPGQGLQFLFEYFSETQRNKGNFPGRFSGRQFSNSRSEMNVSTLELGDSALYLCASSFRAGSGEQYFGPGTRLTVT.

This clone has a single count. The J gene is TRBJ1-2, the V gene TRBV7-2; TRBD1 aligns across 10 bases. The V segment lost 5 bases and the J segment 8 bases; nucleotides outside the gene matches: 11. Germline V gene sequence: CDR1 SGHTA, CDR2 FQGNSA. This CDR3 has 15 residues. The CDR3 bases are TGTGCCAGCAGCCCGCGACAGGGGGCGACGGGCGGCTACACCTTC. This codes for CASSPRQGATGGYTF.

This chain uses TRBV10-3 with TRBJ1-2, with no clear D. The length of the CDR3 is 16 residues. From germline, CDR1 is ENHRY and CDR2 SYGVKD. Trimming pared 3 bases from V and 0 bases from J, leaving 14 bases between. The CDR3 nucleotides read TGTGCCATCAGTGACTGGAGGGTCGAGCCTAACTATGGCTACACCTTC. Its translation: CAISDWRVEPNYGYTF.

This chain joins TRBV4-1 and TRBJ2-4, with 12 positions matching TRBD2. J lost 0 bases, V lost 1 base, and 4 bases had no gene match. This CDR3 comprises 18 residues. In germline, CDR1 is MGHRA, CDR2 YSYEKL. CDR3 nucleotide sequence: TGCGCCAGCAGCCAAGGGCTAGCGGGGGGGTTAGCCAAAAACATTCAGTACTTC. Its translation: CASSQGLAGGLAKNIQYF.

V usage is TRBV6-1 and J usage is TRBJ1-2, with 9 bases fitting TRBD1. CDR1 is MNHNS, CDR2 SASEGT, per germline. This CDR3 has 17 residues. Trimming removed 6 bases from V and 8 bases from J; junction bases left unmatched: 19. CDR3 region: CASSESPPPGQGGGYTF. The CDR3 DNA sequence: TGTGCCAGCAGCGAAAGCCCCCCACCGGGACAGGGAGGAGGCTACACCTTC.

The chain has TRBV9 and TRBJ2-3; 8 bases line up with TRBD2. Germline CDR1 SGDLS, CDR2 YYNGEE. This CDR3 contains 15 residues. J gave up 1 base and V 0 bases, and 1 base lay outside the gene matches. The CDR3 loop reads CASSVGTSRTDTQYF. The CDR3 region has the DNA TGTGCCAGCAGCGTAGGGACTAGCCGCACAGATACGCAGTATTTT.

J is TRBJ2-7 and V is TRBV3-1 (or the pseudogene TRBV3-2), with 8 bases matching TRBD2. The junction had 7 bases not matched to a gene; V was cut back by 4 bases and J by 5 bases. In germline, CDR1 is LGHDT, CDR2 YNNKEL (reference sequence). The CDR3 runs 14 residues. The CDR3 spells CASSPSGGFHEQYF. The CDR3 DNA is TGTGCCAGCAGCCCATCGGGGGGGTTCCACGAGCAGTACTTC.